The entry that follows covers one T cell receptor beta chain sequence. This sample is drawn from a study of blood T cell repertoires in COVID-19. At the level of the study: From T cells, B-cell-depleted T cells, or PBMCs came the material, which was cDNA or gDNA.

CDR1 and CDR2 from the germline V gene are MNHEY and SVGEGT. This CDR3 is 17 amino acids long. The J segment lost 6 bases and the V segment lost 3 bases, leaving 12 bases of the junction unmatched. Data came from immunoSEQ multiplex PCR; TCRdb stores just in-frame clones and leaves some out. The sample lists 200,000 to 250,000 clones, around four fifths occurring once. The chain links TRBV6-2 or TRBV6-3 to TRBJ1-5; 9 bases are shared with TRBD1. The sequence came from a woman aged 40-49 years with active or convalescent COVID-19. The material sequenced was peripheral blood. The DNA of the CDR3 is TGTGCCAGCAGTTATTGGAGTTCCGGGACAGGGAGTCAGCCCCAGCATTTT. This gives the protein CASSYWSSGTGSQPQHF.